This TCR beta chain was sequenced in a study of blood T cell repertoires in COVID-19 (dated by TCRdb to between 2020 and 2021). For context, the study as a whole: Samples from collaborators originated in the United States, Italy and Spain and spanned both the acute and convalescent phases of COVID-19. The material from the prospective study consisted of cDNA or gDNA derived from T cells, B-cell-depleted T cells, or PBMCs. Deeply sampled blood TCRbeta repertoires from subjects exposed to, actively infected with, or recovered from COVID-19 were included in the dataset. The repertoires were released in a freely available public database intended as a resource for research on the immune response to SARS-CoV-2. Samples came from the ongoing ImmuneRACE study (first 160 participants) plus 1,254 subjects from 6 global collaborators. Nearly every sample came with metadata listing a de-identified subject ID, COVID-19 status, age in years and sex. Where available, HLA class I and class II types were taken from metadata supplied by the sample provider and were not determined by assay-based typing.

Collaborating institutions collected whole blood in K2EDTA tubes following their own protocols. Collaborator samples were shipped for TCRbeta analysis as frozen whole blood, isolated PBMCs, or DNA extracted from either sample type. Overall study outcomes, separate from this receptor: The quantity of clinical and demographic metadata differed by source and by participant and was supplied without curation.

This clone was seen just once. The antigen it binds to is not known. Base qualities were left out, and no much larger clone turns up one base away. V ends up 3 bases short and J 3 bases short, with an unmatched junction base count of 3. Sequences SGHNT (CDR1) and YYREEE (CDR2) are obtained from the germline V gene (reference sequence). The CDR3 contains 16 residues, cysteine and phenylalanine counted. Of the read, only the CDR3 DNA is kept; its 48 bases are in frame from base 1. TCRbeta CDR3 regions were amplified from genomic DNA by means of the immunoSEQ Assay, a bias-controlled multiplex PCR. From the authors' description of their analysis: The number of nucleated cells in each sample was estimated by amplification of reference gene primers within the assay. To quantify the absolute abundance of each unique TCRbeta CDR3 rearrangement, sequence reads were collapsed and filtered. For each sample, productive Simpson clonality was calculated as the square root of Simpson's diversity index across productive rearrangements. The immuneACCESS repertoire file appears here via TCRdb, limited to in-frame rearrangements. These files lack a portion of the clones; in checked studies, under half of the deficit traces to unresolved V genes, and the cause of the others is not known. V and J calls and clone size come straight from that table; D and trimming were deduced from the DNA. This sample holds about 150,000 clones; 75% to 85% were observed only once. The ten largest account for roughly 0.58% of the sample.

The chain uses TRBV5-4 and TRBJ2-7; TRBD2 matches 16 bases in the middle. This TCR came from a man aged 60-69 years with acute or convalescent COVID-19. Sequencing was carried out using peripheral blood. The sequenced DNA is TGTGCCAGCAGCTCTGGGACTAGCGGGGGGGACTACGAGCAGTACTTC. This codes for CASSSGTSGGDYEQYF.